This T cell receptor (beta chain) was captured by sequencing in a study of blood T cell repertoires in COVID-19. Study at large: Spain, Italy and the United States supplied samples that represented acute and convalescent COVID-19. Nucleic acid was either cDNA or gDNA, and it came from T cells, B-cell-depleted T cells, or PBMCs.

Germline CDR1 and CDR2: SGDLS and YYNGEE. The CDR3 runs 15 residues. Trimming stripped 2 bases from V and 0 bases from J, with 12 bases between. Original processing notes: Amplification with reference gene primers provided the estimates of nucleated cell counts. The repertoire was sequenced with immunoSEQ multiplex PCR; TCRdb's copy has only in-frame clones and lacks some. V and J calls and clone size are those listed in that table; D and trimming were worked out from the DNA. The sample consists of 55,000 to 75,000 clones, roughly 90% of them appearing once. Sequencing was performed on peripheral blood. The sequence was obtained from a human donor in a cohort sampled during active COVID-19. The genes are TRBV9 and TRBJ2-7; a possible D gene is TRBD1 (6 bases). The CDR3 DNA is TGTGCCAGCAGCGTGGGTTGGACAGCCTCCTACGAGCAGTACTTC. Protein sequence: CASSVGWTASYEQYF.